Listed below are T cell receptor beta chains from one sample, sequenced in a study of cytomegalovirus exposure and HLA in healthy donors. The method was immunoSEQ multiplex PCR; TCRdb's version includes in-frame clones alone and lacks a portion of them. This sample yields over 150,000 clones, of which under 85% are seen a single time; over 1.5% belongs to the top ten. Sequenced: PBMCs. The receptors shown here come from a man aged 50 or older in good health and CMV-seronegative. The CDR3 runs from the conserved cysteine through the conserved F or W. Each record gives: clone size, V gene, D gene, J gene, CDR3 DNA, CDR3 protein. D genes are given only for firm matches. Clone size is shown for a subset of rows, as once, few, many or a class of expanded clone.

>.|TRBV5-6|TRBD1|TRBJ2-1
TGTGCCAGCAGTGGGGGGACAGGGGGCAATGAGCAGTTCTTC
CASSGGTGGNEQFF
>.|TRBV18|.|TRBJ2-1
TGTGCCAGCTCACCACCGGACGGGGGCTACAATGAGCAGTTCTTC
CASSPPDGGYNEQFF
>.|TRBV2|.|TRBJ2-1
TGTGCCAGCAGTGTTCGCGGTCCCAATGAGCAGTTCTTC
CASSVRGPNEQFF
>.|TRBV5-1|.|TRBJ2-3
TGCGCCAGCAGCTTGGCCTTAGGGGACACAGATACGCAGTATTTT
CASSLALGDTDTQYF
>.|TRBV2|TRBD1|TRBJ1-1
TGTGCCAGCAGTTTCCGAGCAGGGGGTCAACGTGTTAACACTGAAGCTTTCTTT
CASSFRAGGQRVNTEAFF
>.|TRBV28|TRBD1|TRBJ1-1
TGTGCCAGCTTACTACAGGGGAAGAACACTGAAGCTTTCTTT
CASLLQGKNTEAFF
>.|TRBV11-2|TRBD2|TRBJ2-4
TGTGCCAGCAGCCCCGATCCGCGGGGGGCCAAAAACATTCAGTACTTC
CASSPDPRGAKNIQYF
>.|TRBV28|.|TRBJ2-5
TGTGCCAGCAGTCTACTACAAAGCCACTTCCAAGAGACCCAGTACTTC
CASSLLQSHFQETQYF
>.|TRBV6-5|.|TRBJ2-5
TGTGCCAGCAGTTACTCCCGGGGAACTAAAGAGACCCAGTACTTC
CASSYSRGTKETQYF
>.|TRBV9|.|TRBJ1-2
TGTGCCAGCAGCGTAGATCAGGATCGAGGCTACACCTTC
CASSVDQDRGYTF
>few|TRBV19|.|TRBJ2-3
TGTGCCAGTAGCCACAGGGCGGTTATTGGGACAGATACGCAGTATTTT
CASSHRAVIGTDTQYF
>.|TRBV20-1|.|TRBJ1-2
TGCAGTGGGGTCGGGGTTGATGGCTACACCTTC
CSGVGVDGYTF
>.|TRBV28|TRBD2|TRBJ2-1
TGTGCCAGCAGTTCAGCGGGAAGCTCCTACAATGAGCAGTTCTTC
CASSSAGSSYNEQFF
>once|TRBV11-2|.|TRBJ2-3
TGTGCCAGCAGCTTAGCGGGAAGAGGAGATACGCAGTATTTT
CASSLAGRGDTQYF
>.|TRBV7-2|TRBD1|TRBJ2-2
TGTGCCAGCAGCTTCGAGACAGGGGGCTGGGGATCCACCGGGGAGCTGTTTTTT
CASSFETGGWGSTGELFF
>once|TRBV4-3|.|TRBJ2-3
TGCGCCAGCAGCCAAGATATAAGCACAGATACGCAGTATTTT
CASSQDISTDTQYF
>few|TRBV4-3|TRBD1|TRBJ1-6
TGCGCCAGCAGCCAGAAGGACAGGGTCGCTTCACCCCTCCACTTT
CASSQKDRVASPLHF
>.|TRBV7-9|.|TRBJ2-5
TGTGCCAGCAGCTTAATTCCCCAGGGCCGTACGCCTCAAGAGACCCAGTACTTC
CASSLIPQGRTPQETQYF
>.|TRBV5-4|.|TRBJ1-2
TGTGCCAGCAGCTTGGCCGTCAGGGGTATCTATGGCTACACCTTC
CASSLAVRGIYGYTF
>.|TRBV19|.|TRBJ2-1
TGTGCCAGTAGCGCCGGCGGGGGCCCCTACAATGAGCAGTTCTTC
CASSAGGGPYNEQFF
>.|TRBV6-1|.|TRBJ1-1
TGTGCCAGCAGTGAGGGAGGGAGGGCTCATGAAGCTTTCTTT
CASSEGGRAHEAFF
>.|TRBV6-5|.|TRBJ2-1
TGTGCCAGCAGTCTCCAGGGGTTACGATACAATGAGCAGTTCTTC
CASSLQGLRYNEQFF
>.|TRBV7-9|TRBD1|TRBJ2-1
TGTGCCAGCAGCTCCGTGGGACAGGGGAATGAGCAGTTCTTC
CASSSVGQGNEQFF
>.|TRBV11-2|.|TRBJ2-3
TGTGCCAGCAGCTTTCGGACAGCCTCCCTCACAGATACGCAGTATTTT
CASSFRTASLTDTQYF
>.|TRBV4-3|TRBD2|TRBJ2-4
TGCGCCAGCAGCCAAGGGGAGGGTCGGGGATGGGACATTCAGTACTTC
CASSQGEGRGWDIQYF
>.|TRBV6-5|.|TRBJ1-5
TGTGCCAGCAGTTATGGCAGTAGCAATCAGCCCCAGCATTTT
CASSYGSSNQPQHF
>.|TRBV5-8|TRBD1|TRBJ2-2
TGTGCCAGCAGCTCGCGGACAGGTTACACCGGGGAGCTGTTTTTT
CASSSRTGYTGELFF
>.|TRBV19|.|TRBJ2-5
TGTGCCAGTAGTATATCCCCGCAACAGCAAGAGACCCAGTACTTC
CASSISPQQQETQYF
>.|TRBV4-1|.|TRBJ2-3
TGCGCCAGCACCCAGGGCCGGATTAGCACAGATACGCAGTATTTT
CASTQGRISTDTQYF
>.|TRBV2|.|TRBJ2-7
TGTGCCAGCAGTGAAGGGAGCAGGGGACACGAGCAGTACTTC
CASSEGSRGHEQYF
>.|TRBV5-1|.|TRBJ1-1
TGCGCCAGCAGCTTGATCGGTAGCACTGAAGCTTTCTTT
CASSLIGSTEAFF
>.|TRBV19|TRBD2|TRBJ2-7
TGTGCCAGTAGTGCCCGGACTAGCGGAACCTACGAGCAGTACTTC
CASSARTSGTYEQYF
>.|TRBV7-2|TRBD2|TRBJ2-3
TGTGCCAGCAGCTTAGCTGCGGGACTAGCAATCTCCACAGATACGCAGTATTTT
CASSLAAGLAISTDTQYF
>.|TRBV29-1|.|TRBJ2-5
TGCAGCGTTCACCAAGGGGGTGCGGAGACCCAGTACTTC
CSVHQGGAETQYF
>.|TRBV7-2|.|TRBJ2-7
TGTGCCAGCAGCTTAGTGTCGAACGAGCAGTACTTC
CASSLVSNEQYF
>.|TRBV2|TRBD2|TRBJ2-3
TGTGCCAGCAGGGGGCTAGCGGGAGCAGTAGATACGCAGTATTTT
CASRGLAGAVDTQYF
>.|TRBV29-1|TRBD1|TRBJ1-2
TGCAGCGCGAGGGGGCCTGGGTACTATGGCTACACCTTC
CSARGPGYYGYTF
>.|TRBV18|TRBD1|TRBJ2-3
TGTGCCAGCTCCGCCCTAGGGGGCGGAGATACGCAGTATTTT
CASSALGGGDTQYF
>.|TRBV19|.|TRBJ2-6
TGTGCCAGTAGTATCCTCTCCTCTGGGGCCAACGTCCTGACTTTC
CASSILSSGANVLTF
>.|TRBV7-2|.|TRBJ2-7
TGTGCCAGCAGGCTCCAGGCCGACTCCTACGAGCAGTACTTC
CASRLQADSYEQYF
>many|TRBV27|.|TRBJ1-1
TGTGCCAGCAGTCCCCGACTTAACACTGAAGCTTTCTTT
CASSPRLNTEAFF
>.|TRBV18|.|TRBJ1-4
TGTGCCAGCTCCCCTATACGGGGAGATAATGAAAAACTGTTTTTT
CASSPIRGDNEKLFF
>.|TRBV5-8|TRBD1|TRBJ1-1
TGTGCCAGCAGCCCCGGGACAGGGGCAGTCACTGAAGCTTTCTTT
CASSPGTGAVTEAFF
>.|TRBV6-5|.|TRBJ1-1
TGTGCCAGCAGTGCCAGGGGTGGTGACACTGAAGCTTTCTTT
CASSARGGDTEAFF
>.|TRBV27|.|TRBJ2-1
TGTGCCAGCAGTTTAAGCCGTAGCTCCTACAATGAGCAGTTCTTC
CASSLSRSSYNEQFF
>.|TRBV27|.|TRBJ2-3
TGTGCCAGCAGTTTAGTAGGGGGTTGGACAGATACGCAGTATTTT
CASSLVGGWTDTQYF
>.|TRBV4-1|.|TRBJ1-3
TGCGCCAGCCGGGTAGGCGACGACTCTGGAAACACCATATATTTT
CASRVGDDSGNTIYF
>.|TRBV4-3|.|TRBJ2-3
TGCGCCAGCAGCCAAGAAACAGGGTACGTCCGCACAGATACGCAGTATTTT
CASSQETGYVRTDTQYF
>.|TRBV10-3|TRBD2|TRBJ2-7
TGTGCCATCAGTGAGCTAGCGGGGAGCTACGAGCAGTACTTC
CAISELAGSYEQYF
>.|TRBV7-2|.|TRBJ1-1
TGTGCCAGCACCCCACAGGGAGGGCACACTGAAGCTTTCTTT
CASTPQGGHTEAFF
>.|TRBV6-5|.|TRBJ2-7
TGTGCCAGCAGTTACTCGATCGGCGGAACCTACGAGCAGTACTTC
CASSYSIGGTYEQYF
>.|TRBV18|.|TRBJ2-1
TGTGCCAGCTCACCAAGGAAAGCAGGGTCCTACAATGAGCAGTTCTTC
CASSPRKAGSYNEQFF
>few|TRBV4-2|TRBD1|TRBJ1-2
TGTGCCAGCAGCCGACCGGGACAGGATTACTATGGCTACACCTTC
CASSRPGQDYYGYTF
>.|TRBV7-9|TRBD1|TRBJ2-7
TGTGCCAGCAGCTCCCACGACAGGGGACCCTACGAGCAGTACTTC
CASSSHDRGPYEQYF
>.|TRBV5-1|.|TRBJ2-7
TGCGCCAGCAGCTTTGACTCACCCTACGAGCAGTACTTC
CASSFDSPYEQYF